This paragraph reports one TCR beta chain. Antigen specificity is unknown. This sample was taken from a study of blood T cells in healthy people across ages. V dropped 6 bases and J dropped 4; count of bases not matched to a gene: 5. CDR1 is SQVTM, CDR2 ANQGSEA, per germline. This CDR3 is 12 amino acids long. General study results and limits: CMV status of donors was unknown, possibly confounding expanded clonotype changes.

The authors ran a second PCR of roughly 6 to 12 cycles using a sample-barcoded 5' primer and a J-beta primer mix. Each cDNA molecule was tagged by a template-switch adaptor that had 12 random nucleotides. A single record per CDR3 protein comes from TCRdb applying MiXCR to the 5' RACE reads. This sample yields around 620,000 distinct CDR3 sequences, of which roughly 29% are seen a single time; approximately 17% belongs to the top ten. The chain carries TRBV29-1 and TRBJ1-1; 7 bases match TRBD1. Sequencing was carried out using blood. The TCR was taken from a woman in her 70s in good health. CDR3 sequence: CSVQGTGTEAFF. The CDR3 nucleotides are TGCAGCGTACAGGGGACGGGCACTGAAGCTTTCTTT.